Following are 24 T cell receptor beta chains from one sample sequenced in a study of T cell responses to AZD1222 COVID-19 vaccine. Sequencing used immunoSEQ multiplex PCR; TCRdb keeps in-frame clones, though not all of them. The sample lists 90,000 to 150,000 clones; about 85% were seen once. The sequenced sample was peripheral blood, obtained 28 days after the second AZD1222 dose. Receptors were obtained from an adult who received the AZD1222 COVID-19 vaccine.

This chain links TRBV7-2 with TRBJ1-1; 7 bases map to TRBD1. CDR3 length: 11 amino acids. The ends lost 4 bases at V and 7 bases at J; junction bases unmatched: 0. Germline V gene sequence: CDR1 SGHTA, CDR2 FQGNSA. This CDR3 is CASSWDSEAFF. CDR3 coding DNA: TGTGCCAGCAGCTGGGACAGTGAAGCTTTCTTT.

The chain joins TRBV19 to TRBJ1-3; D not certain. Germline V gene sequence: CDR1 LNHDA, CDR2 SQIVND (reference sequence). Trimming cost V 6 bases and J 7 bases, with 7 bases left between them. The CDR3 sequence is 11 residues long. CDR3: CASSLYNTIYF. DNA for the CDR3: TGTGCCAGTAGCCTCTACAACACCATATATTTT.

V gene TRBV7-9 combines with J gene TRBJ2-1, with D possibly matching TRBD2 (7 bases). Per germline, CDR1 SEHNR and CDR2 FQNEAQ (reference sequence). The CDR3 has 14 amino acids. Trimming removed 5 bases at V and 6 bases at J, with 14 bases between. In DNA, the CDR3 is TGTGCCAGCAGCCCATCTCGGGGGGCCAATGAGCAGTTCTTC. Encoded protein: CASSPSRGANEQFF.

The chain joins TRBV2 to TRBJ1-2, with D possibly being TRBD1 (6 bases). The CDR3 is 15 amino acids. Germline-derived CDR1 and CDR2 are SNHLY and FYNNEI. Trimming stripped 6 bases from V and 0 bases from J, with 14 bases between. The CDR3 region has the DNA TGTGCCAGCAGAGAGACAGGTCCCGCTAACTATGGCTACACCTTC. This gives the protein CASRETGPANYGYTF.

Points on this clone: Compared with germline, one end of the junction differs, possibly owing to a read error. The chain's CDR3 is CASSLAVQEPYNEQFF. The CDR3 DNA follows: TGTGCTAGCAGTCTAGCCGTTCAGGAGCCCTACAATGAGCAGTTCTTC. The rearrangement uses TRBV7-7 and TRBJ2-1; possibly TRBD2 for D (5 bases). Germline CDR1 and CDR2: SSHAT and FNYEAQ (reference sequence). The CDR3 sequence is 16 residues long.

The chain couples TRBV18 to TRBJ2-5; TRBD1 matches at 7 bases. The length of the CDR3 is 16 residues. Looked up from germline, CDR1 is KGHSH and CDR2 is LQKENI. The J segment lost 5 bases and the V segment lost 3 bases, leaving 12 bases of the junction unmatched. CDR3 residues: CASSPSGQPWSETQYF. In nucleotides, the CDR3 is TGTGCCAGCTCACCGTCGGGACAGCCGTGGTCGGAGACCCAGTACTTC. Filled out from reference TRBV18 and TRBJ2-5, the complete variable domain reads NAGVMQNPRHLVRRRGQEARLRCSPMKGHSHVYWYRQLPEEGLKFMVYLQKENIIDESGMPKERFSAEFPKEGPSILRIQQVVRGDSAAYFCASSPSGQPWSETQYFGPGTRLLVL.

This clone was picked up a small number of times. The rearrangement uses TRBV28 and TRBJ2-5; 8 bases fit TRBD1. The CDR3 loop spans 14 amino acids. Looked up from germline, CDR1 is MDHEN and CDR2 is SYDVKM. J lost 5 bases, V lost 6 bases, and 8 bases had no gene match. CDR3 sequence reads: CASSETGVGETQYF. For the CDR3, the DNA is TGTGCCAGCAGCGAGACAGGGGTTGGGGAGACCCAGTACTTC.

The V and J genes are TRBV11-1 and TRBJ1-6; TRBD1 aligns across 9 bases. Germline CDR1 and CDR2: SGHAT and FQDESV (reference sequence). CDR3 length: 12 amino acids. Losses at the gene ends were 5 bases for V and 14 bases for J; bases not matched to a gene: 4. The CDR3 DNA follows: TGTGCCAGCAGCCCGGACAGGGGAACCCTCCACTTT. Translation gives CASSPDRGTLHF.

The gene calls are TRBV5-5 and TRBJ2-7, with D tentatively TRBD2 (6 bases). This CDR3 region has 16 residues. Germline CDR1 SGHKS, CDR2 YYEKEE (reference sequence). Deletions cut 4 bases from V and 5 bases from J, with 22 bases between. The CDR3 nucleotides are TGTGCCAGCAGCGGGCGGCGGGGCTCCCCCGGGCACGAGCAGTACTTC. Translating gives CASSGRRGSPGHEQYF.

This clone occurred once. The V gene is TRBV15, the J gene TRBJ1-1, with unresolved D. The V and J ends lost 5 bases and 5 bases respectively, with 15 bases between them. The germline gives CDR1 LNHNV, CDR2 YYDKDF (reference sequence). The CDR3 has 14 residues. The CDR3 spells CATSATGRRTEAFF. As DNA, the CDR3 is TGTGCCACCAGCGCTACGGGTCGGAGGACTGAAGCTTTCTTT.

This clone has only a few counts. V usage is TRBV14 and J usage is TRBJ2-1, with a tentative D call TRBD1 (6 bases). V was cut by 2 bases and J by 4 bases, with 9 bases left in between. The CDR3 is 14 residues long. The germline gives CDR1 SGHDN, CDR2 FVKESK. CDR3 protein: CASSQSRGYNEQFF. CDR3 nucleotides: TGTGCCAGCAGCCAATCCAGGGGTTACAATGAGCAGTTCTTC.

This chain connects TRBV25-1 to TRBJ1-1, with D perhaps matching TRBD1 (6 bases). Trimming took off 3 bases at V and 5 bases at J, with 13 bases between the two ends. CDR3 size: 14 residues. Germline CDR1 and CDR2: MGHDK and SYGVNS. The DNA of the CDR3 is TGTGCCAGCAGTGAGCAAGGGGGTCCTACTGAAGCTTTCTTT. Amino acids: CASSEQGGPTEAFF.

The chain joins TRBV7-8 to TRBJ1-5; D gene unclear. Germline values: CDR1 SGHVS, CDR2 FQNEAQ. Trimming left V 1 base short and J 0 bases short, with 4 bases between. The CDR3 is 14 residues long. This chain's CDR3 is CASSLGHSNQPQHF. The CDR3 DNA reads TGTGCCAGCAGCTTAGGTCATAGCAATCAGCCCCAGCATTTT. The entire variable domain, with the rest obtained from reference TRBV7-8 and TRBJ1-5, is as follows: GAGVSQSPRYKVAKRGQDVALRCDPISGHVSLFWYQQALGQGPEFLTYFQNEAQLDKSGLPSDRFFAERPEGSVSTLKIQRTQQEDSAVYLCASSLGHSNQPQHFGDGTRLSIL.

The genes are TRBV6-5 and TRBJ1-1; D is uncertain. The V end was cut by 6 bases, the J end by 6 bases, with 14 bases between. Germline V lookup: CDR1 MNHEY, CDR2 SVGAGI. CDR3 length: 13 residues. Here the CDR3 DNA reads TGTGCCAGCAGCCCGACGGACGCAGCTGAAGCTTTCTTT. As protein: CASSPTDAAEAFF.

The chain combines TRBV27 with TRBJ2-5; TRBD1 aligns across 8 bases. Germline V gene sequence: CDR1 MNHEY, CDR2 SMNVEV (reference sequence). V dropped 5 bases and J dropped 0; count of bases not matched to a gene: 11. The length of the CDR3 is 17 residues. CDR3 DNA: TGTGCCAGCAGTATAGGGACAGGCCCACCGTACCAAGAGACCCAGTACTTC. As protein: CASSIGTGPPYQETQYF.

This chain uses TRBV6-5 with TRBJ1-4, with D hard to call. Deletions cut 6 bases from V and 8 bases from J, with 16 bases between. The CDR3 is made up of 14 amino acids. Germline CDR1 is MNHEY and CDR2 is SVGAGI. CDR3 nucleotides: TGTGCCAGCAGCCCGAGGTCCCCGCGAGAAAAACTGTTTTTT. Amino acid sequence: CASSPRSPREKLFF.

The J gene is TRBJ2-3, the V gene TRBV6-5; D is uncertain. V was pared by 4 bases and J by 7 bases, with 12 bases between. The CDR3 length is 13 residues. The germline CDR1 and CDR2 sequences are MNHEY and SVGAGI. The CDR3 DNA follows: TGTGCCAGCAGTTCCGCTGCTGGATATACGCAGTATTTT. Amino acid sequence: CASSSAAGYTQYF.

This chain uses TRBV5-8 with TRBJ1-3; D gene ambiguous. This CDR3 comprises 15 residues. CDR1 is SGHTS, CDR2 YDEGEE, per germline. V dropped 4 bases and J dropped 1 base, with 12 bases sitting between them. The CDR3 coding sequence is TGTGCCAGCAGCCCTAAGACTCGATCTGGAAACACCATATATTTT. It is translated as CASSPKTRSGNTIYF.

The chain employs TRBV28 and TRBJ1-5; D is unresolved. Per germline, CDR1 MDHEN and CDR2 SYDVKM. The CDR3 contains 12 residues. Trimming shortened V by 6 bases and J by 0 bases, and 3 bases separated the two germline ends. In nucleotides, the CDR3 is TGTGCCAGCAGAAGTAGCAATCAGCCCCAGCATTTT. It codes for CASRSSNQPQHF. Supplemented by reference TRBV28 and TRBJ1-5, the full variable domain reads DVKVTQSSRYLVKRTGEKVFLECVQDMDHENMFWYRQDPGLGLRLIYFSYDVKMKEKGDIPEGYSVSREKKERFSLILESASTNQTSMYLCASRSSNQPQHFGDGTRLSIL.

The chain has TRBV5-8 and TRBJ2-1, with 10 bases aligning to TRBD2. This CDR3 comprises 16 residues. V was pared by 0 bases and J by 7 bases, with 7 bases of the junction left unmatched. Germline V gives CDR1 SGHTS, CDR2 YDEGEE. The DNA for the CDR3 is TGTGCCAGCAGCTTGGTGGGTAGCGGGGGGATAAATGAGCAGTTCTTC. Residues: CASSLVGSGGINEQFF. The complete variable domain, with remaining parts taken from reference TRBV5-8 and TRBJ2-1, reads EAGVTQSPTHLIKTRGQQATLRCSPISGHTSVYWYQQALGLGLQFLLWYDEGEERNRGNFPPRFSGRQFPNYSSELNVNALELEDSALYLCASSLVGSGGINEQFFGPGTRLTVL.

Comment on this clone: Different DNA sequences within this sample yield the same CDR3. The chain joins TRBV15 to TRBJ2-5; D may be TRBD2 (6 bases). V gave up 5 bases and J gave up 1 base, with 14 bases separating them. The CDR3 length is 15 residues. Germline V gives CDR1 LNHNV, CDR2 YYDKDF (reference sequence). DNA for the CDR3: TGTGCCACCAGCGGCCCCGGGACTTTCCAAGAGACCCAGTACTTC. Amino acids: CATSGPGTFQETQYF.

V and J are TRBV24-1 and TRBJ2-1, with 7 bases fitting TRBD1. V was clipped by 4 bases and J by 7 bases; unmatched bases: 12. The CDR3 length is 16 residues. CDR1 is KGHDR and CDR2 is SFDVKD in the germline V gene. The CDR3 loop reads CATSDLSEGARNEQFF. In DNA, the CDR3 is TGTGCCACCAGTGACCTCTCAGAGGGGGCGCGTAATGAGCAGTTCTTC.

This sequence joins TRBV19 and TRBJ1-2; the match to TRBD1 covers 7 bases. In germline, CDR1 is LNHDA, CDR2 SQIVND (reference sequence). This CDR3 spans 13 amino acids. V lost 4 bases and J lost 8; bases outside the gene matches: 7. CDR3 DNA: TGTGCCAGTAGTAACGACAGGGATGGCGGCTACACCTTC. Translated: CASSNDRDGGYTF. Supplemented by reference TRBV19 and TRBJ1-2, the full variable domain reads DGGITQSPKYLFRKEGQNVTLSCEQNLNHDAMYWYRQDPGQGLRLIYYSQIVNDFQKGDIAEGYSVSREKKESFPLTVTSAQKNPTAFYLCASSNDRDGGYTFGSGTRLTVV.

CDR3 sequence (DNA): TGTGCCACCAGTGAACGTGCTAGCACAGATACGCAGTATTTT. It codes for CATSERASTDTQYF. The chain is built from TRBV24-1 and TRBJ2-3; unclear D gene. The CDR3 is 14 residues long. Trimming took off 4 bases at V and 0 bases at J, with 7 bases between the two ends. The germline V gene encodes CDR1 KGHDR and CDR2 SFDVKD.